The clone carrying this T cell receptor beta chain was seen at least ten times. Its antigen remains unknown. Every donor was a healthy Caucasian. This sample stems from a study of identical twins. Study results and limitations: Alpha sequences that were out-of-frame and twin-shared showed an excess of low generation probability. Insertion counts were lower in abundant cord blood beta clonotypes, a trend that memory repertoires did not show.

Germline V gives CDR1 SNHLY, CDR2 FYNNEI. V was pared by 0 bases and J by 7 bases, with 10 bases between. The CDR3 runs 13 residues. A universal primer site was added by template switching, and unique molecular identifiers were carried by the cDNA. TCRdb recomputed calls from the 5' RACE reads with MiXCR, one row per CDR3 protein. The table has under 500,000 distinct CDR3 sequences, approximately 15% seen once. These data were also filed under a second study, of yellow fever vaccine responses in identical twins.

Input material: CD4+ T cells sorted from blood. The chain combines TRBV2 with TRBJ2-7, with D possibly matching TRBD2 (5 bases). The sequence was collected from a woman aged 18-29 years in good health. The CDR3 reads CASSEAYGGEQYF. CDR3 nucleotides: TGTGCCAGCAGTGAAGCGTACGGAGGAGAGCAGTACTTC. Full variable domain (rest looked up from reference TRBV2 and TRBJ2-7): EPEVTQTPSHQVTQMGQEVILRCVPISNHLYFYWYRQILGQKVEFLVSFYNNEISEKSEIFDDQFSVERPDGSNFTLKIRSTKLEDSAMYFCASSEAYGGEQYFGPGTRLTVT.